Listed below are T cell receptor beta chains from one sample, sequenced in a study of hypomethylating agent response in myelodysplastic syndrome. Clones were sequenced by immunoSEQ multiplex PCR, and TCRdb holds only the in-frame ones, with some missing. The sample lists about 4,500 clones; 84% were seen once. The input for sequencing was bone marrow, taken before or after starting hypomethylating agent treatment for myelodysplastic syndrome (not recorded which). Every receptor here comes from a human donor with myelodysplastic syndrome. Each CDR3 is given with its conserved first and last residue. Fields, in order: V gene, CDR3 protein.

TRBV19 CASSIAPGSYGYTF
TRBV30 CAWSKETQETQYF
TRBV27 CASSLSSTGLLLPGANVLTF
TRBV6-1 CASSEILQGGVNYGYTF
TRBV29-1 CSANVQGSYEQYF
TRBV5-1 CASSSDKTNGLFF
TRBV6-1 CASSGGPYYGYTF
TRBV11-2 CASSPAPGPGNTIYF
TRBV15 CATSRGGVSSEAFF
TRBV6-5 CASSYPLAGGPGEQYF
TRBV19 CASSRRGDTEAFF
TRBV9 CASSSRGRSQETQYF
TRBV2 CASSELLGTAGELFF
TRBV7-2 CASSPRGANEQFF
TRBV7-2 CASSIEGRRGYTF
TRBV4-3 CASSQDRGVSDGYTF
TRBV5-1 CASSLPAGGLTAGELFF
TRBV5-1 CASSLTGQGSGELFF
TRBV7-8 CASSFQVGPINNEQFF
TRBV30 CAWVATPPRAFF
TRBV30 CAWWGGENTGELFF
TRBV2 CASSDKGWTTEAFF
TRBV19 CASSYPGQVYGYTF
TRBV6-5 CASSYLRDQPQHF
TRBV5-6 CASSLTRLAGVHQPQHF
TRBV5-4 CASSSRAGTSANEQFF
TRBV6-5 CASSYSGQGYGYTF
TRBV6-6 CASRTTSGGAELMQYF
TRBV7-2 CASSPGGGLAGGETQYF
TRBV5-1 CASMVRWGETQYF
TRBV5-1 CASSLFGGEDEKLFF
TRBV11-2 CASSFEPSGSPLHF
TRBV18 CASSRPFSVETGNTEAFF
TRBV5-8 CASSLVRGNTEAFF
TRBV5-5 CASSLAGWGLETQYF
TRBV10-1 CASSEAGVSTDTQYF
TRBV7-8 CASSGRTDYREPQHF
TRBV5-1 CASSGRLAGATYEQYF
TRBV10-1 CASSSGTEAFF
TRBV5-6 CASSSDRDRPYEQYF
TRBV10-2 CASSATGYGYTF
TRBV19 CASSGATDTQYF